This TCR beta chain was captured by sequencing in a study of shared clonotypes between healthy human individuals. General observations from the study: Non-shared clonotypes showed lower generation probabilities than clonotypes common to all four donors.

The CDR3 consists of 15 residues. Trimming removed 1 base at V and 3 bases at J, with 12 bases between. CDR1 and CDR2 (germline): KGHSH, LQKENI. In the case of this clone: The antigen is undetermined.

Repertoires were generated with immunoSEQ multiplex PCR, while TCRdb's copy carries only in-frame clones and drops some. The data hold some 2 million clones, with 95% observed a single time. Study donors comprised healthy, HIV-negative adults devoid of recent acute infection or vaccination. Those who donated, Caucasian adults without exception, all lived in Nashville, Tennessee. This chain uses TRBV18 with TRBJ1-2; D is uncertain. The TCR was taken from a man aged 18 to 30 in good health. Sequenced: naive CD4+ T cells sorted from blood. The subset was: CD45RA+ positively selected. The CDR3 sequence is CASSPLGGKDYGYTF. The CDR3 region has the DNA TGTGCCAGCTCACCACTCGGCGGGAAGGACTATGGCTACACCTTC.